A selection of T cell receptor beta chains follows, all from one sample in a study of neurological immune-mediated disorders. MiXCR, run by TCRdb on the 5' RACE reads, gives a single entry per CDR3 protein. The sample comprises some 77,000 distinct CDR3 sequences, around 15% of which are singletons, and 3.5% to 5.5% rests with the top ten. The source material was PBMCs. The source of these receptors is a female donor with HTLV-1-associated myelopathy (HAM/TSP). Both conserved end residues are part of each CDR3. Fields, in order: V gene, J gene, clone size, D gene, CDR3 protein, CDR3 DNA. A D gene is named only where the DNA matches it firmly. Not all rows give a size; the values are once, few, many and, for expanded clones, a class.

V gene: TRBV14; J gene: TRBJ2-3; clone size: many; D gene: NA; CDR3 protein: CASSQEDTQYF; CDR3 DNA: TGTGCCAGCAGCCAAGAAGATACGCAGTATTTT
V gene: TRBV5-6; J gene: TRBJ1-6; clone size: many; D gene: TRBD1; CDR3 protein: CASRSRQGHNSPLHF; CDR3 DNA: TGTGCCAGCAGGTCCAGACAGGGACATAATTCACCCCTCCACTTT
V gene: TRBV12-3/TRBV12-4; J gene: TRBJ2-3; clone size: many; D gene: TRBD1; CDR3 protein: CASSRDRVRADTQYF; CDR3 DNA: TGTGCCAGCAGTCGCGACAGGGTACGGGCAGATACGCAGTATTTT
V gene: TRBV7-9; J gene: TRBJ2-3; clone size: NA; D gene: NA; CDR3 protein: CASSFGSSTDTQYF; CDR3 DNA: TGTGCCAGCAGCTTCGGATCTAGCACAGATACGCAGTATTTT
V gene: TRBV5-1; J gene: TRBJ2-5; clone size: NA; D gene: NA; CDR3 protein: CARSLGVFQETQYF; CDR3 DNA: TGCGCCAGAAGTTTAGGAGTATTTCAAGAGACCCAGTACTTC
V gene: TRBV20-1; J gene: TRBJ2-7; clone size: many; D gene: NA; CDR3 protein: CSANDYTAVLEQYF; CDR3 DNA: TGCAGTGCCAACGACTATACAGCGGTTCTCGAGCAGTACTTC
V gene: TRBV5-1; J gene: TRBJ2-3; clone size: many; D gene: NA; CDR3 protein: CASSFRDKTPDTQYF; CDR3 DNA: TGCGCCAGCAGCTTCCGGGACAAAACTCCGGATACGCAGTATTTT
V gene: TRBV6-2/TRBV6-3; J gene: TRBJ2-2; clone size: NA; D gene: TRBD1; CDR3 protein: CASSYPPGQGTAGELFF; CDR3 DNA: TGTGCCAGCAGTTACCCTCCGGGACAGGGGACGGCCGGGGAGCTGTTTTTT
V gene: TRBV2; J gene: TRBJ2-2; clone size: many; D gene: TRBD2; CDR3 protein: CASSEALGGGPPGELFF; CDR3 DNA: TGTGCCAGCAGTGAAGCGCTCGGGGGGGGCCCCCCCGGGGAGCTGTTTTTT
V gene: TRBV5-6; J gene: TRBJ2-5; clone size: many; D gene: TRBD2; CDR3 protein: CASSSLAGVRQTQYF; CDR3 DNA: TGTGCCAGCAGCTCCTTAGCGGGGGTACGTCAGACCCAGTACTTC
V gene: TRBV5-1; J gene: TRBJ2-7; clone size: many; D gene: NA; CDR3 protein: CASRATGRYEQYF; CDR3 DNA: TGCGCCAGCAGGGCGACAGGGAGGTACGAGCAGTACTTC
V gene: TRBV28; J gene: TRBJ2-1; clone size: many; D gene: NA; CDR3 protein: CASSPAAGSSYNEQFF; CDR3 DNA: TGTGCCAGCAGTCCAGCAGCGGGTTCCTCCTACAATGAGCAGTTCTTC
V gene: TRBV5-1; J gene: TRBJ2-5; clone size: many; D gene: TRBD1; CDR3 protein: CASSWTGAYETQYF; CDR3 DNA: TGCGCCAGCAGCTGGACAGGGGCGTATGAGACCCAGTACTTC
V gene: TRBV5-1; J gene: TRBJ2-2; clone size: NA; D gene: NA; CDR3 protein: CASKGTANTGELFF; CDR3 DNA: TGCGCCTCTAAGGGGACCGCTAACACCGGGGAGCTGTTTTTT
V gene: TRBV28; J gene: TRBJ2-2; clone size: many; D gene: NA; CDR3 protein: CASSLNRAANTGELFF; CDR3 DNA: TGTGCCAGCAGTTTAAACAGGGCAGCCAACACCGGGGAGCTGTTTTTT
V gene: TRBV27; J gene: TRBJ2-1; clone size: NA; D gene: NA; CDR3 protein: CASSVVSGAYNEQFF; CDR3 DNA: TGTGCCAGCTCCGTCGTGAGTGGAGCTTACAATGAGCAGTTCTTC
V gene: TRBV6-5; J gene: TRBJ2-7; clone size: many; D gene: TRBD2; CDR3 protein: CASSSGTSAYEQYF; CDR3 DNA: TGTGCCAGCAGTTCCGGGACTAGCGCCTACGAGCAGTACTTC
V gene: TRBV11-2; J gene: TRBJ2-7; clone size: few; D gene: TRBD2; CDR3 protein: CASSRGEGYEQYF; CDR3 DNA: TGTGCCAGCAGCCGAGGGGAGGGCTACGAGCAGTACTTC
V gene: TRBV6-5; J gene: TRBJ2-2; clone size: few; D gene: NA; CDR3 protein: CASKRNTGELFF; CDR3 DNA: TGTGCCAGCAAGCGGAACACCGGGGAGCTGTTTTTT
V gene: TRBV20-1; J gene: TRBJ2-3; clone size: many; D gene: NA; CDR3 protein: CSARDPAFTDTQYF; CDR3 DNA: TGCAGTGCTAGAGATCCAGCGTTTACAGATACGCAGTATTTT
V gene: TRBV14; J gene: TRBJ2-6; clone size: many; D gene: NA; CDR3 protein: CASSQVLRNSGANVLTF; CDR3 DNA: TGTGCCAGCAGCCAAGTTCTAAGGAACTCTGGGGCCAACGTCCTGACTTTC
V gene: TRBV5-6; J gene: TRBJ2-3; clone size: many; D gene: NA; CDR3 protein: CASSRDSTDTQYF; CDR3 DNA: TGTGCCAGCAGTAGAGACTCCACAGATACGCAGTATTTT
V gene: TRBV4-2; J gene: TRBJ2-5; clone size: many; D gene: NA; CDR3 protein: CASSQENLLRTQYF; CDR3 DNA: TGTGCCAGCAGCCAAGAAAACCTACTCAGGACCCAGTACTTC